This TCR beta chain was documented in a study of T cell repertoires in cytomegalovirus infection. Study-level points and caveats: The cumulative frequency of public TCR beta families identified carriers of CMV plus the relevant HLA.

TCRdb reanalysed the reads using MiXCR and keeps one entry per CDR3 protein. Of 350,000 to 500,000 distinct CDR3 sequences in the sample, about a third were seen once. Deletions cut 7 bases from V and 3 bases from J, with 7 bases between. Germline loops: CDR1 MNHNS, CDR2 SASEGT. This CDR3 is 12 amino acids long. This clonotype occurred a few times. Its target is unknown. This receptor was taken from a human donor in good health (CMV status not recorded). Some clones in this sample may be carry-over from other donors' samples. The sequencing input was PBMCs. J is TRBJ1-5 and V is TRBV6-1; D remains ambiguous. This chain's CDR3 is CASNNYNQPQHF. The CDR3 nucleotides are TGTGCCAGCAACAACTACAATCAGCCCCAGCATTTT.